These 18 T cell receptor beta chains were all obtained from the same sample, sequenced in a study of blood T cell repertoires in COVID-19. Some clones are missing from TCRdb's copy, which holds only in-frame ones; the method was immunoSEQ multiplex PCR. The table shows about 220,000 clones, with 84% occurring only once. The sample comprised PBMCs or T cells enriched from blood (not recorded which). The receptors stem from a woman in her 40s who had recovered from COVID-19.

This chain uses TRBV5-4 with TRBJ2-5; TRBD2 matches at 9 bases. The CDR3 runs 16 residues. Germline trimming cut 3 bases from V and 4 bases from J; bases unmatched to any gene: 10. Germline V gene data show CDR1 as SGHNT and CDR2 as YYREEE (reference sequence). CDR3 amino acids: CASSSGLAYQRETQYF. DNA for the CDR3: TGTGCCAGCAGCTCGGGACTAGCCTACCAGCGAGAGACCCAGTACTTC.

This sequence joins TRBV11-2 and TRBJ2-7; TRBD2 matches 12 bases. Unmatched junction bases numbered 7, after V lost 5 bases and J lost 5 bases. Germline V gene data show CDR1 as SGHAT and CDR2 as FQNNGV. CDR3 length: 15 amino acids. The CDR3 DNA sequence: TGTGCCAGCAGCCTGACTAGCGGGAGCCCCAACGAGCAGTACGTC. Encoded protein: CASSLTSGSPNEQYV.

The chain recombines TRBV28 with TRBJ1-2; D is undetermined. In germline, CDR1 is MDHEN, CDR2 SYDVKM. Trimming shortened V by 6 bases and J by 3 bases, and 11 bases separated the two germline ends. CDR3 size: 13 residues. The CDR3 here is CASRVEFDYGYTF. The CDR3 bases are TGTGCCAGCAGGGTAGAATTTGACTATGGCTACACCTTC.

The rearrangement uses TRBV29-1 and TRBJ2-6; 7 nucleotides match TRBD2. Germline CDR1 is SQVTM and CDR2 is ANQGSEA. Trimming removed 3 bases from V and 2 bases from J; junction bases left unmatched: 7. The CDR3 length is 16 residues. The CDR3 DNA follows: TGCAGCGTTGATGGGGGGGGTTTGGCTGGGGCCAACGTCCTGACTTTC. Its protein product is CSVDGGGLAGANVLTF.

The rearrangement links TRBV6-2 or TRBV6-3 to TRBJ2-2; 7 nucleotides agree with TRBD2. Germline V gene data show CDR1 as MNHEY and CDR2 as SVGEGT. The V segment lost 1 base and the J segment 5 bases; nucleotides outside the gene matches: 10. This CDR3 comprises 17 residues. This CDR3 is CASSYFPRREQTGELFF. As DNA, the CDR3 is TGTGCCAGCAGTTACTTTCCCAGGCGGGAGCAAACCGGGGAGCTGTTTTTT.

The chain carries TRBV9 and TRBJ2-3; TRBD2 matches at 8 bases. This CDR3 is built from 18 residues. Germline values: CDR1 SGDLS, CDR2 YYNGEE. The trim removed 4 bases at V and 5 bases at J, leaving 18 bases unmatched. The CDR3 DNA reads TGTGCCAGCAGCCTCCCGACTAGCGCTACAAATCGGGGAGATACGCAGTATTTT. This translates into CASSLPTSATNRGDTQYF.

The chain couples TRBV18 to TRBJ2-4; possible D gene TRBD2, 6 bases. V lost 3 bases to trimming and J lost 6 bases, with 15 bases between them. This CDR3 contains 15 residues. Germline V gives CDR1 KGHSH, CDR2 LQKENI. The CDR3 protein is CASSPGGGILNIQYF. CDR3 nucleotides: TGTGCCAGCTCACCGGGTGGCGGGATTTTAAACATTCAGTACTTC. The variable domain in full, with the rest retrieved from reference TRBV18 and TRBJ2-4, is NAGVMQNPRHLVRRRGQEARLRCSPMKGHSHVYWYRQLPEEGLKFMVYLQKENIIDESGMPKERFSAEFPKEGPSILRIQQVVRGDSAAYFCASSPGGGILNIQYFGAGTRLSVL.

This chain uses TRBV29-1 with TRBJ1-1, with D possibly matching TRBD1 (5 bases). CDR3 length equals 13 residues. Trimming pared 0 bases from V and 4 bases from J, leaving 9 bases between. The germline CDR1 and CDR2 sequences are SQVTM and ANQGSEA. CDR3 sequence (DNA): TGCAGCGTTGAAGATCAAGGGGCCACTGAAGCTTTCTTT. Amino acids: CSVEDQGATEAFF.

This chain joins TRBV30 and TRBJ1-6, with 7 bases lining up with TRBD1. From germline, CDR1 is GTSNPN and CDR2 SVGIG (reference sequence). This CDR3 is built from 15 residues. Trimming cost V 0 bases and J 10 bases; bases outside gene matches: 9. CDR3 sequence (DNA): TGTGCCTGGAGTGTACTTCGACAGGGCGAATCACCCCTCCACTTT. Its translation is CAWSVLRQGESPLHF.

This clone was seen just once. This rearrangement joins TRBV19 to TRBJ1-6; 8 nucleotides match TRBD1. The germline CDR1 and CDR2 sequences are LNHDA and SQIVND (reference sequence). The trim removed 8 bases at V and 8 bases at J, leaving 11 bases unmatched. The CDR3 covers 15 residues. CDR3 bases: TGTGCCAGTGCCATAGGGGGACAGGAGTATTCACCCCTCCACTTT. Protein: CASAIGGQEYSPLHF.

This clone showed up just once. This chain links TRBV6-2 or TRBV6-3 with TRBJ1-5, with D possibly TRBD1 on 5 matching bases. The CDR3 is 17 residues long. The V end was cut by 0 bases, the J end by 7 bases, with 19 bases between. Germline V CDR1 and CDR2: MNHEY, SVGEGT. This chain's CDR3 is CASSYSMGRVRLQPQHF. CDR3 nucleotides: TGTGCCAGCAGTTACTCGATGGGCAGGGTGAGATTACAGCCCCAGCATTTT.

This chain connects TRBV19 to TRBJ1-1; the D is unclear. V was trimmed by 4 bases and J by 2 bases, leaving 8 bases between them. From germline, CDR1 is LNHDA and CDR2 SQIVND (reference sequence). The CDR3 extends over 13 amino acids. The CDR3 protein is CASSTTRNTEAFF. DNA for the CDR3: TGTGCCAGTAGTACGACAAGAAACACTGAAGCTTTCTTT.

The chain carries TRBV3-1 (or the pseudogene TRBV3-2) and TRBJ1-2; D call uncertain. The V gene lost 4 bases and the J gene lost 5 bases, with 14 bases spanning the gap. Germline assignment: CDR1 LGHDT and CDR2 YNNKEL (reference sequence). There are 14 residues in the CDR3. The CDR3 region has the DNA TGTGCCAGCAGCCCTACTGGAGGAGGGTATGGCTACACCTTC. Translated: CASSPTGGGYGYTF.

Turning to this clone: The sample holds other DNA sequences that translate to the same CDR3. The chain uses TRBV28 and TRBJ2-7; tentative D call: TRBD1 (5 bases). This CDR3 region has 12 residues. Per the germline V gene, CDR1 is MDHEN and CDR2 is SYDVKM. V lost 6 bases and J lost 6, with 12 bases in between. In nucleotides, the CDR3 is TGTGCCAGCAGCAGTCTTACAGGCGAGCAGTACTTC. Amino acids: CASSSLTGEQYF.

The rearrangement joins TRBV11-3 to TRBJ1-1; D gene unclear. Looked up from germline, CDR1 is SGHNT and CDR2 is YENEEA. Trimming took 3 bases from V and 4 from J, leaving 6 bases between them. The CDR3 is 12 amino acids. CDR3 amino acids: CASSFRGTEAFF. DNA of the CDR3: TGTGCCAGCAGCTTTCGGGGCACTGAAGCTTTCTTT.

For the CDR3, the DNA is TGTGCCAGCAGCTTGACAGGGTCTAGTCCAGACGAGCAGTACTTC. This codes for CASSLTGSSPDEQYF. This chain joins TRBV13 and TRBJ2-7; 7 nucleotides agree with TRBD1. CDR1 PRHDT and CDR2 FYEKMQ come from the germline V gene (reference sequence). The CDR3 length is 15 residues. Trimming at V came to 3 bases and at J to 5 bases, leaving 10 bases not matched to a gene.

The gene calls are TRBV28 and TRBJ2-1; 9 positions match TRBD2. The CDR3 has 15 amino acids. The V gene's germline CDR1 is MDHEN and CDR2 SYDVKM. V lost 6 bases, J lost 7 bases, and 10 bases stayed unmatched. CDR3 sequence (DNA): TGTGCCAGCAGCTGGGGCGGGGGGGTCTGGAATGAGCAGTTCTTC. Amino acid sequence: CASSWGGGVWNEQFF.

The chain combines TRBV5-1 with TRBJ1-1; D not resolved. V was cut by 4 bases and J by 3 bases, with 10 bases left in between. The CDR3 has 13 residues. Germline V gene sequence: CDR1 SGHRS, CDR2 YFSETQ. The CDR3 DNA reads TGCGCCAGCAGCCACACCGGGGACACTGAAGCTTTCTTT. Translating gives CASSHTGDTEAFF.